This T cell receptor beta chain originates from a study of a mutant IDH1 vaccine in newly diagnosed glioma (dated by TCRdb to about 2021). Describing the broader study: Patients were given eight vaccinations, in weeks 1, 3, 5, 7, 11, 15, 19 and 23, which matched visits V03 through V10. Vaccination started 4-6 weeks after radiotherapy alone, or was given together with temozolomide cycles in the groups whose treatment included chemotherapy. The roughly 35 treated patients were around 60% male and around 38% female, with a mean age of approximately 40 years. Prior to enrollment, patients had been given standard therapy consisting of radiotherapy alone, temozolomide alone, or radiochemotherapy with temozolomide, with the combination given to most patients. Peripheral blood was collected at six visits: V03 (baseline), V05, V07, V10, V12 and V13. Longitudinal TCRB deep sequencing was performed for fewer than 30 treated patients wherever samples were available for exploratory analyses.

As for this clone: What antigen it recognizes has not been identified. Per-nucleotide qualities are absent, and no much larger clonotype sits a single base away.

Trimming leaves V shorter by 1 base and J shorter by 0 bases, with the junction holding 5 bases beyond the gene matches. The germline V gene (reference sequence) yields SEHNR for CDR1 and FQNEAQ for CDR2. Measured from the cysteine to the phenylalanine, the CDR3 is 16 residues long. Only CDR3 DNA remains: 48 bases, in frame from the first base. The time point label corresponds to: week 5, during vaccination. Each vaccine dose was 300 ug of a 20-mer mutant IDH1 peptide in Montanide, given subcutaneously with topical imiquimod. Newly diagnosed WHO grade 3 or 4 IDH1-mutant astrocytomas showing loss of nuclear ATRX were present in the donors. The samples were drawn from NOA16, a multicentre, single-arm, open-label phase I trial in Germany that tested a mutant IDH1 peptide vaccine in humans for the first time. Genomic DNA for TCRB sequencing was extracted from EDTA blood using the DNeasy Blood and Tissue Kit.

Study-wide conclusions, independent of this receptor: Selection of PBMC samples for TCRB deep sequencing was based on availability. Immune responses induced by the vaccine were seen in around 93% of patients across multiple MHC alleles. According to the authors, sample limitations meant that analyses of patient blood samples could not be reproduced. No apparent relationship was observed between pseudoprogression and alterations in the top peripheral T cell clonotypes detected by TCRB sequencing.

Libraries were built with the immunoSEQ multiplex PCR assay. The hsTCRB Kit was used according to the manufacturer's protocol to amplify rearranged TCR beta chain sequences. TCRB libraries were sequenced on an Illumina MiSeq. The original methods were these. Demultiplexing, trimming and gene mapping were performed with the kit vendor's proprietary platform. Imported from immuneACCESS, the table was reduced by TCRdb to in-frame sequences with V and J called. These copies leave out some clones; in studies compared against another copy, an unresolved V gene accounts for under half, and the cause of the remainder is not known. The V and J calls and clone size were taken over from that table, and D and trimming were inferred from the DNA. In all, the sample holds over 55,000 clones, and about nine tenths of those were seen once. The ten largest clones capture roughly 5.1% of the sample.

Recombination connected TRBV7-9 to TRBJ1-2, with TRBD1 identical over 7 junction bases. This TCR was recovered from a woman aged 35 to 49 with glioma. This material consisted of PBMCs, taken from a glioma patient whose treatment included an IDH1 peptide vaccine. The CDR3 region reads CASSLGQGSSNYGYTF. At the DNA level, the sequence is TGTGCCAGCAGCTTAGGACAGGGTAGCTCTAACTATGGCTACACCTTC.